The 22 T cell receptor beta chains below were found in one sample sequenced in a study of beta chain features in type 1 diabetes. Whole-study results and caveats: The study found moderately but significantly shorter TCRB CDR3s in all four CD4+ subsets of Type 1 diabetes patients.

Since all of the isolated RNA was reverse transcribed, expressed TCRB transcripts were what got sequenced. Generated by immunoSEQ multiplex PCR, the TCRdb table keeps only in-frame clones and is missing some. The sample has around 690,000 clones; around 12% are singletons. These receptors have no identified antigens. The source material was naive CD4+ T cells from blood. The receptor source for this set is a young man with type 1 diabetes.

Notes on this clone: In the same sample, other DNA sequences code for this CDR3. The rearrangement uses TRBV6-6 and TRBJ2-7; 11 nucleotides align to TRBD2. This CDR3 region has 16 residues. The germline V gene has CDR1 MNHNY and CDR2 SVGAGI (reference sequence). V shed 0 bases and J 3 bases; nucleotides not matched to a gene: 4. CDR3 sequence (DNA): TGTGCCAGCAGTTACTCACTAGCGGGGGAGATCTACGAGCAGTACTTC. It yields the protein CASSYSLAGEIYEQYF.

This chain connects TRBV4-1 to TRBJ2-7, with 8 positions matching TRBD2. There are 16 residues in the CDR3. Trimming cost V 0 bases and J 3 bases; bases outside gene matches: 7. Germline-derived CDR1 and CDR2 are MGHRA and YSYEKL. CDR3 protein: CASSQDLGLGGYEQYF. Written as DNA, the CDR3 is TGCGCCAGCAGCCAAGATCTGGGACTAGGCGGCTACGAGCAGTACTTC.

CDR3 sequence (DNA): TGTGCCAGCAGCTACCTTCAGGGTTATGGTCAGCCCCAGCATTTT. It codes for CASSYLQGYGQPQHF. V is TRBV7-2 and J is TRBJ1-5; D may be TRBD1 (5 bases). The V end lost 4 bases, the J end lost 6 bases, and 16 bases lay between the germline ends. The CDR3 runs 15 residues. Germline CDR1 and CDR2: SGHTA and FQGNSA.

This chain uses TRBV7-2 with TRBJ2-3; no clear D. Trimming left V 1 base short and J 5 bases short, with 4 bases between. The CDR3 loop spans 12 amino acids. CDR1 is SGHTA and CDR2 is FQGNSA in the germline V gene. The CDR3 region is CASSLVQDTQYF. The CDR3, as DNA: TGTGCCAGCAGCTTAGTGCAAGATACGCAGTATTTT.

The V call is TRBV4-2, the J call TRBJ1-5; possibly TRBD1 for D (6 bases). V lost 4 bases to trimming and J lost 0 bases, with 16 bases between them. The CDR3 totals 17 residues. Germline-derived CDR1 and CDR2 are LGHNA and YNFKEQ. Here the CDR3 DNA reads TGTGCCAGCAGCCCCGGCGGACAGACCGATAGCAATCAGCCCCAGCATTTT. Translation: CASSPGGQTDSNQPQHF.

The chain carries TRBV27 and TRBJ2-1; the D call may be TRBD1 or TRBD2 (6 bases each). Germline CDR1 MNHEY, CDR2 SMNVEV (reference sequence). This CDR3 is 17 amino acids long. Trimming took off 2 bases at V and 4 bases at J, with 18 bases between the two ends. The CDR3 reads CASSLVGSGASYNEQFF. In DNA, the CDR3 is TGTGCCAGCAGTTTAGTCGGGTCGGGGGCCTCTTACAATGAGCAGTTCTTC.

The DNA of the CDR3 is TGTGCCAGCAGCCGCACGACGGGATACGAGCAGTACTTC. Amino acid sequence: CASSRTTGYEQYF. The rearrangement joins TRBV7-9 to TRBJ2-7; possible D gene TRBD2, 5 bases. The CDR3 consists of 13 residues. Germline lookup yields CDR1 SEHNR and CDR2 FQNEAQ (reference sequence). Trimming took 5 bases from V and 4 from J, leaving 12 bases between them.

The chain links TRBV6-5 to TRBJ2-5, with D perhaps being TRBD1 or TRBD2 (6 bases each). This CDR3 is 11 amino acids long. With 8 bases removed from V and 5 bases from J, the gap between germline ends came to 9 bases. Germline loops: CDR1 MNHEY, CDR2 SVGAGI. CDR3 sequence reads: CASGGRETQYF. CDR3 bases: TGTGCCAGCGGGGGGCGGGAGACCCAGTACTTC.

V and J are TRBV7-2 and TRBJ2-7; 8 nucleotides align to TRBD2. The CDR3 runs to 16 residues. The junction had 7 bases not matched to a gene; V was cut back by 3 bases and J by 0 bases. The germline gives CDR1 SGHTA, CDR2 FQGNSA. CDR3 DNA: TGTGCCAGCAGCTTGAGTACTAGCGGTAGCTCCTACGAGCAGTACTTC. Its protein is CASSLSTSGSSYEQYF.

This clone was seen only a few times. This sequence joins TRBV29-1 and TRBJ1-2; 10 positions match TRBD1. This CDR3 spans 13 amino acids. With 6 bases clipped from V and 7 bases from J, the junction kept 8 bases outside the gene matches. CDR1 is SQVTM and CDR2 is ANQGSEA in the germline V gene. CDR3 nucleotide sequence: TGCAGCGTGTCGGGACAGGGGATTGGTGGCTACACCTTC. It yields the protein CSVSGQGIGGYTF. The whole variable domain, filled in from reference TRBV29-1 and TRBJ1-2, reads SAVISQKPSRDICQRGTSLTIQCQVDSQVTMMFWYRQQPGQSLTLIATANQGSEATYESGFVIDKFPISRPNLTFSTLTVSNMSPEDSSIYLCSVSGQGIGGYTFGSGTRLTVV.

The J gene is TRBJ2-1, the V gene TRBV27; 7 bases match TRBD1. In germline, CDR1 is MNHEY, CDR2 SMNVEV (reference sequence). V lost 5 bases to trimming and J lost 12 bases; unmatched junction nucleotides: 13. The CDR3 has 14 amino acids. Written as DNA, the CDR3 is TGTGCCAGCAGTCCAGGGACAGCCAAGAGAAGGCAGTTCTTC. Protein sequence: CASSPGTAKRRQFF.

This clone was observed a few times. The chain recombines TRBV4-3 with TRBJ2-3; 11 bases agree with TRBD2. CDR1 and CDR2 (germline): LGHNA, YSLEER. Trimming cost V 4 bases and J 1 base; bases outside gene matches: 1. The CDR3 totals 15 residues. The CDR3 protein is CASSLTSGGTDTQYF. CDR3 in DNA: TGCGCCAGCAGCCTGACTAGCGGGGGCACAGATACGCAGTATTTT.

The gene calls are TRBV4-3 and TRBJ1-4, with D unresolved. The CDR3 is made up of 15 amino acids. V lost 0 bases, J lost 4 bases, and 9 bases lay in between. Germline assignment: CDR1 LGHNA and CDR2 YSLEER. This chain's CDR3 is CASSQDAVNNEKLFF. CDR3 nucleotides: TGCGCCAGCAGCCAAGATGCAGTTAATAATGAAAAACTGTTTTTT.

V is TRBV28 and J is TRBJ1-6, with D uncertain. V lost 10 bases and J lost 5, with 15 bases in between. The germline V gene has CDR1 MDHEN and CDR2 SYDVKM. The CDR3 sequence is 14 residues long. The chain's CDR3 is CAIVGSGHNSPLHF. CDR3 DNA: TGTGCCATAGTAGGGAGTGGGCATAATTCACCCCTCCACTTT. Full variable domain (remainder filled in from reference TRBV28 and TRBJ1-6): DVKVTQSSRYLVKRTGEKVFLECVQDMDHENMFWYRQDPGLGLRLIYFSYDVKMKEKGDIPEGYSVSREKKERFSLILESASTNQTSMYLCAIVGSGHNSPLHFGNGTRLTVT.

The chain carries TRBV7-2 and TRBJ2-3; D remains unclear. The CDR3 spans 14 residues. Germline V gives CDR1 SGHTA, CDR2 FQGNSA. V lost 1 base and J lost 4, with 9 bases in between. CDR3 nucleotide sequence: TGTGCCAGCAGCTTAGGGGGTAATGCAGATACGCAGTATTTT. Amino acid sequence: CASSLGGNADTQYF.

A remark on this clone: The same CDR3 is also encoded by other DNA sequences in this sample. The chain carries TRBV28 and TRBJ1-5; D gene ambiguous. This CDR3 has 13 residues. The germline V and J ends were trimmed by 3 bases and 4 bases, with 7 bases remaining between them. Looked up from germline, CDR1 is MDHEN and CDR2 is SYDVKM. CDR3 bases: TGTGCCAGCAGTTTCCCGGGGAATCAGCCCCAGCATTTT. It specifies CASSFPGNQPQHF.

This clone was found a few times. This chain connects TRBV27 to TRBJ2-7; TRBD1 matches 9 bases. This CDR3 comprises 15 residues. With 5 bases clipped from V and 2 bases from J, the junction kept 7 bases outside the gene matches. Germline V gene lookup returns CDR1 MNHEY and CDR2 SMNVEV (reference sequence). DNA for the CDR3: TGTGCCAGCAGTCCGGGACAGGGACAAGCCTACGAGCAGTACTTC. It codes for CASSPGQGQAYEQYF.

This clone came up a few times. The DNA of the CDR3 is TGTGCCAGCAGGGATCTCGGCACTGAAGCTTTCTTT. Its protein product is CASRDLGTEAFF. The chain links TRBV7-2 to TRBJ1-1; D gene ambiguous. From germline, CDR1 is SGHTA and CDR2 FQGNSA. V was clipped by 6 bases and J by 4 bases, with 9 bases between them. The CDR3 has 12 amino acids.

The chain employs TRBV13 and TRBJ1-3, with 9 bases matching TRBD1. The CDR3 has 15 amino acids. After removal of 5 bases from V and 4 bases from J, the junction contained 6 bases not matched to a gene. CDR1 is PRHDT, CDR2 FYEKMQ, per germline (reference sequence). CDR3: CASSPGTGSGNTIYF. CDR3 nucleotide sequence: TGTGCCAGCAGCCCGGGGACAGGGTCGGGAAACACCATATATTTT.

The V and J genes are TRBV6-6 and TRBJ1-3; D not certain. The CDR3 runs 15 residues. Germline CDR1 is MNHNY and CDR2 is SVGAGI (reference sequence). V lost 5 bases and J 0 bases, leaving 11 bases between the germline ends. The CDR3 loop reads CASSTDTSSGNTIYF. CDR3 in DNA: TGTGCCAGCAGTACCGACACCAGCTCTGGAAACACCATATATTTT.

The genes are TRBV14 and TRBJ2-3, with D unresolved. Germline V gives CDR1 SGHDN, CDR2 FVKESK. The CDR3 extends over 17 amino acids. The ends were cut back, 1 base at V and 2 bases at J, with 16 bases in the middle. CDR3 bases: TGTGCCAGCAGCCAAGTTCCCAGGCCGAGTCCCACAGATACGCAGTATTTT. This sequence encodes CASSQVPRPSPTDTQYF. The full variable domain, its missing parts supplied by reference TRBV14 and TRBJ2-3, is EAGVTQFPSHSVIEKGQTVTLRCDPISGHDNLYWYRRVMGKEIKFLLHFVKESKQDESGMPNNRFLAERTGGTYSTLKVQPAELEDSGVYFCASSQVPRPSPTDTQYFGPGTRLTVL.

This clone was observed a few times. CDR3 protein: CASSTRDSEKLFF. The CDR3 DNA is TGTGCCAGCAGCACGAGGGACTCTGAAAAACTGTTTTTT. This chain connects TRBV5-4 to TRBJ1-4, with D possibly being TRBD1 (5 bases). V gave up 4 bases and J gave up 7 bases, with 11 bases separating them. Germline CDR1 SGHNT, CDR2 YYREEE (reference sequence). The CDR3 consists of 13 residues.